This T cell receptor (beta chain) stems from a study of shared clonotypes between healthy human individuals. Repertoires were generated with immunoSEQ multiplex PCR, while TCRdb's copy carries only in-frame clones and drops some. The sample includes millions of clones, less than 95% of them seen just once. From germline, CDR1 is SGHVS and CDR2 FQNEAQ. Trimming pared 5 bases from V and 0 bases from J, leaving 30 bases between. The CDR3 covers 21 residues. Terminally differentiated effector memory CD45RA+ cells were excluded from the naive CD8 cells, which were CD45RO-negative and positively selected for CCR7.

The receptor's source is a man aged 18 to 29 in good health. V is TRBV7-8 and J is TRBJ2-3; D may correspond to TRBD1 or TRBD2 (5 bases each). The material sequenced was naive CD8+ T cells sorted from blood. CDR3 coding DNA: TGTGCCAGCAGCCCGCTCATGTTCGGGGCAGGCTTCGTACCTAGCACAGATACGCAGTATTTT. Amino acids: CASSPLMFGAGFVPSTDTQYF.